Sequencing of this T cell receptor (beta chain) was carried out in a study of CD8+CD57+ T cells in acquired aplastic anemia. Study-wide context: Where healthy donors were concerned, CD4+ cells averaged about 11 million reads.

It was genomic DNA that served as the template for profiling TCR beta VDJ and CDR3. TCRdb passed the reads through MiXCR, listing each CDR3 protein once. Found here are hundreds of thousands of distinct CDR3 sequences, around 68% of them singletons; the top ten hold approximately 3.9%. In this sample, this clonotype turned up a few times. Its antigen remains unknown. CDR3 size: 15 residues. The V end lost 5 bases, the J end lost 0 bases, and 12 bases lay between the germline ends. Study findings and constraints: Controls did not differ significantly from patients in CD8+ Simpson's diversity.

This chain joins TRBV12-3 or TRBV12-4 and TRBJ2-3; D not certain. Sequencing was performed on sorted CD4+, CD8+, or CD8+CD57+ T cells (not recorded which) from PBMCs. This receptor was identified in a human donor in good health, serving as a control. The CDR3 coding sequence is TGTGCCAGCAGTGCGGCAGTTACTAGCACAGATACGCAGTATTTT. Translating gives CASSAAVTSTDTQYF.